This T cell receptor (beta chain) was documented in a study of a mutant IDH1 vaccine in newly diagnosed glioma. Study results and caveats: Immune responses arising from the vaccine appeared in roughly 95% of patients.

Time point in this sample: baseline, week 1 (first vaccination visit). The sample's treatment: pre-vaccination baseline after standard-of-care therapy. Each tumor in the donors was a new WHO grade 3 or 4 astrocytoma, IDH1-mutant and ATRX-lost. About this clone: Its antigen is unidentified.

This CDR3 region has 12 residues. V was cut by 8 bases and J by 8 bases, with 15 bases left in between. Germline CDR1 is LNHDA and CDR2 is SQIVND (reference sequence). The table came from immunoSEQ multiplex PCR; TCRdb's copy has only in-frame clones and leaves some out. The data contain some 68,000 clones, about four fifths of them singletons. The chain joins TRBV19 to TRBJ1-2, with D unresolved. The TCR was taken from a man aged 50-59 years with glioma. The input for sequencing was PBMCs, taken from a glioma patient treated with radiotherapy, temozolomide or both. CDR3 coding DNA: TGTGCCAGTTCTCCGAGAGGCCTGGGCTACACCTTC. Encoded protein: CASSPRGLGYTF.